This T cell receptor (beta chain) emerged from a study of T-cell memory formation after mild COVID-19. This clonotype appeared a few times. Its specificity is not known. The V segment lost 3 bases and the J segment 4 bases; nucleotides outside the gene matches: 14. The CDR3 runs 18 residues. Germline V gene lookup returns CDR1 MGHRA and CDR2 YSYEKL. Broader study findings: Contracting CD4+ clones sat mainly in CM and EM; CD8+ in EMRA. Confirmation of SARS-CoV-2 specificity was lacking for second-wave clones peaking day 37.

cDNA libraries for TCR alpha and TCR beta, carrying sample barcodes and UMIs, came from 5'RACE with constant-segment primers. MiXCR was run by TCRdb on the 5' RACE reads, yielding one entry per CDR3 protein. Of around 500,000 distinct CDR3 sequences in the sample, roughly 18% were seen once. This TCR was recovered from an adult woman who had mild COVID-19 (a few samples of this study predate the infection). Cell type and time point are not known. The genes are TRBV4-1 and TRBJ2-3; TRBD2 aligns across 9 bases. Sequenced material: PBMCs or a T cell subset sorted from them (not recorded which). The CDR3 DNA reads TGCGCCAGCAGCCAGACGGGGGTAACTAGCGGGTGGCCAGATACGCAGTATTTT. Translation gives CASSQTGVTSGWPDTQYF.